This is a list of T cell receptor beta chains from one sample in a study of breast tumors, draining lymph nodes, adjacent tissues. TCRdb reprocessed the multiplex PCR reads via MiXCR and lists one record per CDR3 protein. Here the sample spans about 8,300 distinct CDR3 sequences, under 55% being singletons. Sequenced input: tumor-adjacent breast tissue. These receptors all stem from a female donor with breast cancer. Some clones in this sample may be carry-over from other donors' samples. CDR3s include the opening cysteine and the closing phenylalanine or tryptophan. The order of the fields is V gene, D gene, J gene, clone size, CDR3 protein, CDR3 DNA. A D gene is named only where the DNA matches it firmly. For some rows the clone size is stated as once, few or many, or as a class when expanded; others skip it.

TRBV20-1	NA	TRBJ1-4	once	CSAPEGVGEKLFF	TGCAGTGCTCCCGAGGGGGTGGGAGAAAAACTGTTTTTT
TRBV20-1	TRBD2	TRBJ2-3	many	CSATRASGSGTDTQYF	TGCAGTGCTACACGAGCTAGCGGGAGCGGCACAGATACGCAGTATTTT
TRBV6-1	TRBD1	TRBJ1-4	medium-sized	CASSEGTDRGNEKLFF	TGTGCCAGCAGTGAAGGGACAGACAGGGGTAATGAAAAACTGTTTTTT
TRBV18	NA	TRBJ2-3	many	CASSPPRAGDTQYF	TGTGCCAGCTCACCACCGCGGGCTGGGGATACGCAGTATTTT
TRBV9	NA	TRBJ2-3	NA	CASSVSSASTDTQYF	TGTGCCAGCAGCGTATCTAGCGCGAGCACAGATACGCAGTATTTT
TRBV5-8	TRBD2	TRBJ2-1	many	CASSFGTSGIHNEQFF	TGTGCCAGCAGCTTCGGGACTAGCGGGATCCACAATGAGCAGTTCTTC
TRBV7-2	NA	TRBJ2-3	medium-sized	CASSSLTDTQYF	TGTGCCAGCAGCTCCCTCACAGATACGCAGTATTTT
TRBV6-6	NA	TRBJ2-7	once	CATRKPGDEQYF	TGTGCCACCCGTAAGCCGGGGGACGAGCAGTACTTC
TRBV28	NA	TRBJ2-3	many	CASSGEFTDTQYF	TGTGCCAGCAGCGGGGAATTCACAGATACGCAGTATTTT
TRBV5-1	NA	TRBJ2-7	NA	CASSVGEYEQYF	TGCGCCAGCAGCGTAGGGGAGTACGAGCAGTACTTC